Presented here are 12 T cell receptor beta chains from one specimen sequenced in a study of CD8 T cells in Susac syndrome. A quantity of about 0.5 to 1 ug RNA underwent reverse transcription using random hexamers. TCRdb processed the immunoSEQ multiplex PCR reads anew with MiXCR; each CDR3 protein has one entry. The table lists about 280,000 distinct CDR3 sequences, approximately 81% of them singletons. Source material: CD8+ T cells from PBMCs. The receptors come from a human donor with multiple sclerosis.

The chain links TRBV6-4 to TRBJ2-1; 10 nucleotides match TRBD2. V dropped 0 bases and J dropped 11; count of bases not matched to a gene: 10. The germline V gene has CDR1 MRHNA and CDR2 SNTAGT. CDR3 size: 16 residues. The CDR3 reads CASSDSMGTSGVKQFF. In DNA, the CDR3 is TGTGCCAGCAGTGACTCGATGGGTACTAGCGGGGTGAAGCAGTTCTTC.

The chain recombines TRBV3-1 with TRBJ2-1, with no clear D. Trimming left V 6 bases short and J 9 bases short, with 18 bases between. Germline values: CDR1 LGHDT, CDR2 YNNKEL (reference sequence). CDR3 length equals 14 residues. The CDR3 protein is CASRETSAYSEQFF. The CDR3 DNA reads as TGTGCCAGCAGAGAGACGTCGGCTTATAGTGAGCAGTTCTTC.

CDR3 loop: CASSSPRGMETQYF. The CDR3 bases are TGTGCCAGCAGTTCCCCTAGGGGAATGGAGACCCAGTACTTC. V and J are TRBV28 and TRBJ2-5; weak D call: TRBD1 (5 bases). The CDR3 is 14 residues long. Deletions cut 4 bases from V and 5 bases from J, with 14 bases between. The germline V gene encodes CDR1 MDHEN and CDR2 SYDVKM.

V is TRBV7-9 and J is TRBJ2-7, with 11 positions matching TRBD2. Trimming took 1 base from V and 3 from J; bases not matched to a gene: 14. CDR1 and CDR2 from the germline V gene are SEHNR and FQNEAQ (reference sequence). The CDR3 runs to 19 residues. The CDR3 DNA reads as TGTGCCAGCAGCTTAGGGGCTAGCGGGAGGAGCCTGGCTATCTACGAGCAGTACTTC. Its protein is CASSLGASGRSLAIYEQYF.

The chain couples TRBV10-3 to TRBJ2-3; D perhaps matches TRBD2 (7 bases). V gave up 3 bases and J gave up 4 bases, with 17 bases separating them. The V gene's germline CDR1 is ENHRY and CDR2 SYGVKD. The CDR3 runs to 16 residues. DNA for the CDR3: TGTGCCATCAGTGAAAGAGGAAGGGGGGGAGCAGATACGCAGTATTTT. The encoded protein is CAISERGRGGADTQYF.

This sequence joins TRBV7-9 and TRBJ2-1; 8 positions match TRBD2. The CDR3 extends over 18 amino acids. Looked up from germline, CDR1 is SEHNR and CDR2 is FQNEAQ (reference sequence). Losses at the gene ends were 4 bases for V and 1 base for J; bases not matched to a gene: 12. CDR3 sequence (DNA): TGTGCCAGCAGCTACCCCCTCGAAGCGGGAGCGTCCTACAATGAGCAGTTCTTC. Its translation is CASSYPLEAGASYNEQFF.

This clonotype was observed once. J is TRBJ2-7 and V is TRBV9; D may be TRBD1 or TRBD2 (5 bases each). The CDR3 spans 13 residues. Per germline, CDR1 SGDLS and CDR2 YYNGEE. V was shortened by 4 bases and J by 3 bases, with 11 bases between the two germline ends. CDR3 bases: TGTGCCAGCAGCCCTGGGACGCTCTACGAGCAGTACTTC. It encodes CASSPGTLYEQYF.

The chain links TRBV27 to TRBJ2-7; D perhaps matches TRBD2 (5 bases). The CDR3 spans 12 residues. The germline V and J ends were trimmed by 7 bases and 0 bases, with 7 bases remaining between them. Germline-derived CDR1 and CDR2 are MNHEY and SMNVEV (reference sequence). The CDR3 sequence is CASITSSYEQYF. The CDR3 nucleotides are TGTGCCAGCATCACTAGCTCCTACGAGCAGTACTTC.

In DNA form, the CDR3 reads TGTGCCAGCAGCGTAGCCGGGAGGGCCTCAGATACGCAGTATTTT. Residues: CASSVAGRASDTQYF. This chain uses TRBV9 with TRBJ2-3, with TRBD2 identical over 8 bases. After removal of 0 bases from V and 4 bases from J, the junction contained 4 bases not matched to a gene. CDR3 length equals 15 residues. CDR1 and CDR2 from the germline V gene are SGDLS and YYNGEE.

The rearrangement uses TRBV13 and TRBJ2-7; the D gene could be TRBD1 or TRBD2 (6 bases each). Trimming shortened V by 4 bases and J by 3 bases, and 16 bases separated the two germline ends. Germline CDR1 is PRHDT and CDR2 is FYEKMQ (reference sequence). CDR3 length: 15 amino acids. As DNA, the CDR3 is TGTGCCAGCAGCTCGCGAGGGGGGACTTACTACGAGCAGTACTTC. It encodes CASSSRGGTYYEQYF. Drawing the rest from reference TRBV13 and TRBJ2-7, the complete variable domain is AAGVIQSPRHLIKEKRETATLKCYPIPRHDTVYWYQQGPGQDPQFLISFYEKMQSDKGSIPDRFSAQQFSDYHSELNMSSLELGDSALYFCASSSRGGTYYEQYFGPGTRLTVT.

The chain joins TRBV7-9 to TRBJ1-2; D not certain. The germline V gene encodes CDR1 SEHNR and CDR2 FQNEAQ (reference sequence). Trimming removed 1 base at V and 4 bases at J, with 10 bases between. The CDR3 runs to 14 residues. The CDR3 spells CASSLGDLLYGYTF. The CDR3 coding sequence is TGTGCCAGCAGCTTAGGCGACCTACTCTATGGCTACACCTTC.

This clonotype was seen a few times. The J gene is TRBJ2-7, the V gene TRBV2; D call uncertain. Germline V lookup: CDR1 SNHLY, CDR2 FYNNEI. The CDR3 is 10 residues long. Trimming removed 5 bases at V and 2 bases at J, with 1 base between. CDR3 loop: CASSTYEQYF. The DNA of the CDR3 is TGTGCCAGCAGTACCTACGAGCAGTACTTC.